This TCR beta chain was sequenced for a study of post-analysis software for immune sequencing data. The CDR3 is 18 amino acids. The V gene lost 1 base and the J gene lost 3 bases, with 25 bases spanning the gap. The germline V gene encodes CDR1 DFQATT and CDR2 SNEGSKA (reference sequence). Study results and limitations: Patients with multiple sclerosis recorded significantly lower normalized Chao1 diversity than controls, the study found. Elevated frequency relative to controls characterized a handful of TRBV segments in patients, TRBV5-6, TRBV5-1 and TRBV20-1 among them. The authors found that F measure strongly co-clustered same-batch samples.

A note on this clonotype: The antigen is not known.

The TCR beta cDNA libraries carried unique molecular identifiers. TCRdb redid the calling of the PCR reads with MiXCR, one entry per CDR3 protein. Altogether around 160,000 distinct CDR3 sequences are present, about 36% being singletons, with the ten largest covering roughly 28%. The clonotype originates from a girl aged 5-17 years with multiple sclerosis. This specimen was blood, taken after autologous hematopoietic stem cell transplantation. V usage is TRBV20-1 and J usage is TRBJ2-7; TRBD2 is a possible D gene (5 bases). The CDR3 nucleotides read TGCAGTGCTAGAGTTCAAGTGGGTAGCGCTCTTCTGCGCTACGAGCAGTACTTC. Encoded protein: CSARVQVGSALLRYEQYF.